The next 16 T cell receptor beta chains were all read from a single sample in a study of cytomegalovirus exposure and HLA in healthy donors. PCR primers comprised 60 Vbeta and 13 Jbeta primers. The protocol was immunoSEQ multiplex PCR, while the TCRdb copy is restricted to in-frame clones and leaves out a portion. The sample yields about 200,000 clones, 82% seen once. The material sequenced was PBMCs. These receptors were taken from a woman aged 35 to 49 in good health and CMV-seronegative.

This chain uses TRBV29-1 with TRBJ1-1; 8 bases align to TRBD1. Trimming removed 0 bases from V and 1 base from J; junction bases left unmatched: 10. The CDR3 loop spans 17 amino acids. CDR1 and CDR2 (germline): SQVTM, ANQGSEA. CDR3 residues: CSVEDAKQGVWNTEAFF. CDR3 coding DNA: TGCAGCGTTGAAGATGCCAAACAGGGGGTTTGGAACACTGAAGCTTTCTTT.

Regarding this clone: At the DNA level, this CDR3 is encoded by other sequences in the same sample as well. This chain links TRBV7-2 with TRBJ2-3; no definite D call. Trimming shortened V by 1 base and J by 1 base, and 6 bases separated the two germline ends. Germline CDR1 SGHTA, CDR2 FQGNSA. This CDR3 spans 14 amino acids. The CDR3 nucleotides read TGTGCCAGCAGCTTAGACGGTGGCACAGATACGCAGTATTTT. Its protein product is CASSLDGGTDTQYF.

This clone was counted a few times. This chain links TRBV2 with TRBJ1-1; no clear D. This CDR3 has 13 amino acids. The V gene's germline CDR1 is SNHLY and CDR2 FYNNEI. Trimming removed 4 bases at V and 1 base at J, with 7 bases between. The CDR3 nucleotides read TGTGCCAGCAGTGGTAAGCGGAACACTGAAGCTTTCTTT. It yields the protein CASSGKRNTEAFF. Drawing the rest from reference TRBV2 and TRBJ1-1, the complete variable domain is EPEVTQTPSHQVTQMGQEVILRCVPISNHLYFYWYRQILGQKVEFLVSFYNNEISEKSEIFDDQFSVERPDGSNFTLKIRSTKLEDSAMYFCASSGKRNTEAFFGQGTRLTVV.

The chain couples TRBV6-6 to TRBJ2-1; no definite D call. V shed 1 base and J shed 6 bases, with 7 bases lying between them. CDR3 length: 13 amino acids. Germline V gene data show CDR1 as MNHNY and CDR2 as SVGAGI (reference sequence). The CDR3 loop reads CASSYYPGNEQFF. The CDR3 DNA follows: TGTGCCAGCAGTTACTACCCAGGCAATGAGCAGTTCTTC.

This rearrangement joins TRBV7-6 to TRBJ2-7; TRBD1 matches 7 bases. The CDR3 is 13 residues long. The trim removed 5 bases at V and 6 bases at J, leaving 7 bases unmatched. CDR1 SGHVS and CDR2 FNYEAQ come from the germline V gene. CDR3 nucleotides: TGTGCCAGCAGCCCGACAGGGAGAGTCGAGCAGTACTTC. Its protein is CASSPTGRVEQYF. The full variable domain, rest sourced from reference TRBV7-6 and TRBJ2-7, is GAGVSQSPRYKVTKRGQDVALRCDPISGHVSLYWYRQALGQGPEFLTYFNYEAQQDKSGLPNDRFSAERPEGSISTLTIQRTEQRDSAMYRCASSPTGRVEQYFGPGTRLTVT.

The CDR3 here is CASSLGQGQEKLFF. Written as DNA, the CDR3 is TGCGCCAGCAGCTTGGGCCAGGGGCAAGAAAAACTGTTTTTT. The gene calls are TRBV5-1 and TRBJ1-4, with a possible D match to TRBD1 (6 bases). Germline V gives CDR1 SGHRS, CDR2 YFSETQ. Trimming removed 0 bases from V and 8 bases from J, with 11 bases in between. The CDR3 length is 14 residues.

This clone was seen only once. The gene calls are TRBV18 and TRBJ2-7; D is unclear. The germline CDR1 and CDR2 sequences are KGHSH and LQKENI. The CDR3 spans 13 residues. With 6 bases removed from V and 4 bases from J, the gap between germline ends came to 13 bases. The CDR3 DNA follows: TGTGCCAGCTCCCTAATCGAGGTGTACGAGCAGTACTTC. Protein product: CASSLIEVYEQYF.

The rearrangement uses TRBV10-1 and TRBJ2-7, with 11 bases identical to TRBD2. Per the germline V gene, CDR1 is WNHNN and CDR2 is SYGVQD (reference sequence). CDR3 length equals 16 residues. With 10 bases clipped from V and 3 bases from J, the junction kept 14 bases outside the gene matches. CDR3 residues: CAIAASSGRLNYEQYF. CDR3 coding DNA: TGCGCCATCGCGGCTTCTAGCGGGAGGCTAAACTACGAGCAGTACTTC.

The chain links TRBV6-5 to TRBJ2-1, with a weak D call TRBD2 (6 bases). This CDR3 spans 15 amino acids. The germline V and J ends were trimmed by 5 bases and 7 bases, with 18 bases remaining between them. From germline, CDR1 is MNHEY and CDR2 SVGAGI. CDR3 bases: TGTGCCAGCAGTACTGGGACTCATATTCGGAATGAGCAGTTCTTC. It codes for CASSTGTHIRNEQFF.

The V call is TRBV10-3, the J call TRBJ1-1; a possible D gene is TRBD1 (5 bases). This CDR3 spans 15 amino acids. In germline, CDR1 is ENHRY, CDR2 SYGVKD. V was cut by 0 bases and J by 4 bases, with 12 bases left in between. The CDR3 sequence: CAISESGKRGTEAFF. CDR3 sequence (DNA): TGTGCCATCAGTGAGTCGGGGAAAAGGGGCACTGAAGCTTTCTTT.

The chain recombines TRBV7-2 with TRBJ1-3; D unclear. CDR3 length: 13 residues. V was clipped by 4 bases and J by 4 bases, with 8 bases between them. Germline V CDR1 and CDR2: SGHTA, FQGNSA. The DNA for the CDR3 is TGTGCCAGCAGCTACAACGCCGGAAACACCATATATTTT. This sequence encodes CASSYNAGNTIYF.

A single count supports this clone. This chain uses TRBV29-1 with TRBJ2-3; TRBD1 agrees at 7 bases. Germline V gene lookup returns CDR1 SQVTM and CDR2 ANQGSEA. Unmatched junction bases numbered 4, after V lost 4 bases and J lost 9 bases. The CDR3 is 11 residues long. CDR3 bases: TGCAGCGTTGGGGACAGCAGCACGCAGTATTTT. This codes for CSVGDSSTQYF.

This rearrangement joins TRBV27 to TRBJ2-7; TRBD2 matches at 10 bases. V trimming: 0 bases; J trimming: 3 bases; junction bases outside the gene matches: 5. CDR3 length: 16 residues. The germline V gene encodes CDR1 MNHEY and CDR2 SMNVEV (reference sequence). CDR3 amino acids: CASSLSRLAGDYEQYF. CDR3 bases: TGTGCCAGCAGTTTATCCCGACTAGCGGGTGACTACGAGCAGTACTTC.

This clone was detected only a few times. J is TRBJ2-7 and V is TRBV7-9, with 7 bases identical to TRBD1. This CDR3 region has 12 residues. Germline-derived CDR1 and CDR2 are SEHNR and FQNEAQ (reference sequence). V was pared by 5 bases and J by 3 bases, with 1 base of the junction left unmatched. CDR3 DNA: TGTGCCAGCAGCGGGGACAGCTACGAGCAGTACTTC. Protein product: CASSGDSYEQYF.

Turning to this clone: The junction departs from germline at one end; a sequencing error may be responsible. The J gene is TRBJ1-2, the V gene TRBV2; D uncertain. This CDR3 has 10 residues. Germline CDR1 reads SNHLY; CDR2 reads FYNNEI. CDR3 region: CASSEVAAGF. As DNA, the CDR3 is TGTGCCAGCAGTGAAGTCGCCGCCGGCTTC.

CDR3: CASSLQGGHEQYF. CDR3 nucleotides: TGTGCCAGCAGTTTACAGGGGGGCCACGAGCAGTACTTC. The gene calls are TRBV27 and TRBJ2-5, with TRBD1 as a possible D gene (7 bases). Judging by the DNA end, TRBJ2-7 fits better; the J call may be wrong. The CDR3 loop spans 13 amino acids. CDR1 MNHEY and CDR2 SMNVEV come from the germline V gene (reference sequence).